The sequence of this TCR beta chain was determined in a study of T cell changes during pregnancy in multiple sclerosis. TCRdb's table, derived via immunoSEQ multiplex PCR, lists solely in-frame clones and lacks some. This sample has fewer than 70,000 clones, with approximately 90% found just once. The sample in question was peripheral blood, obtained in the second trimester of pregnancy. The clonotype originates from a female donor in good health, enrolled as a control in a pregnancy study.

The CDR3 coding sequence is TGCGCCAGCAGCCAAGGCTCGACAGGGGGCCACAATGAGCAGTTCTTC. Protein: CASSQGSTGGHNEQFF. This chain uses TRBV4-1 with TRBJ2-1; 10 positions agree with TRBD1. This CDR3 comprises 16 residues. Germline assignment: CDR1 MGHRA and CDR2 YSYEKL. V dropped 1 base and J dropped 5; count of bases not matched to a gene: 5.